Following are 26 T cell receptor beta chains from one sample sequenced in a study of cytomegalovirus exposure and HLA in healthy donors. The PCR had 60 Vbeta and 13 Jbeta primers. The repertoire was sequenced with immunoSEQ multiplex PCR; TCRdb's copy has only in-frame clones and lacks some. The repertoire holds about 130,000 clones, with 85% to 90% as singletons. Material: PBMCs. All receptors derive from a woman aged 25-40 years in good health and CMV-seropositive.

The chain joins TRBV11-2 to TRBJ2-7; D not resolved. Trimming stripped 5 bases from V and 4 bases from J, with 6 bases between. Germline CDR1 reads SGHAT; CDR2 reads FQNNGV. The CDR3 runs 11 residues. The CDR3 DNA reads as TGTGCCAGCAGCCCATCATACGAGCAGTACTTC. Its translation: CASSPSYEQYF.

This clone was detected only once. The chain uses TRBV18 and TRBJ2-5; TRBD2 agrees at 8 bases. The CDR3 consists of 14 residues. CDR1 and CDR2 (germline): KGHSH, LQKENI. After removal of 2 bases from V and 3 bases from J, the junction contained 2 bases not matched to a gene. The CDR3 region is CASSPATSEETQYF. CDR3 sequence (DNA): TGTGCCAGCTCACCAGCGACTAGCGAAGAGACCCAGTACTTC.

The rearrangement links TRBV10-3 to TRBJ2-3; TRBD1 might be the D (6 bases). The CDR3 has 13 amino acids. Between the trimmed V and J ends, which lost 2 bases and 5 bases, there was a span of 8 bases. Per the germline V gene, CDR1 is ENHRY and CDR2 is SYGVKD. The CDR3 here is CAISEDRQDTQYF. CDR3 nucleotides: TGTGCCATCAGTGAGGACAGGCAAGATACGCAGTATTTT.

This chain links TRBV5-1 with TRBJ2-3, with no clear D. Trimming removed 4 bases at V and 3 bases at J, with 15 bases between. The CDR3 has 15 amino acids. Germline-derived CDR1 and CDR2 are SGHRS and YFSETQ. The CDR3 is CASSPSPGGTDTQYF. The CDR3 region has the DNA TGCGCCAGCAGCCCGTCTCCAGGTGGTACAGATACGCAGTATTTT.

This clone was detected a few times. This chain connects TRBV2 to TRBJ1-5; D is unresolved. The length of the CDR3 is 13 residues. Germline V gives CDR1 SNHLY, CDR2 FYNNEI. Trimming took off 3 bases at V and 5 bases at J, with 8 bases between the two ends. The CDR3 region is CASSDQIHQPQHF. CDR3 DNA: TGTGCCAGCAGTGACCAGATTCATCAGCCCCAGCATTTT.

The chain carries TRBV5-1 and TRBJ2-3; 13 positions match TRBD2. The CDR3 is 15 amino acids. Germline trimming cut 3 bases from V and 5 bases from J; bases unmatched to any gene: 3. The V gene's germline CDR1 is SGHRS and CDR2 YFSETQ. The CDR3 nucleotides read TGCGCCAGCAGCTCCGGGACTAGCGGGGTAGATACGCAGTATTTT. It specifies CASSSGTSGVDTQYF.

CDR3 region: CASSPIERDTQYF. CDR3 sequence (DNA): TGTGCCAGCAGCCCAATCGAGCGAGATACGCAGTATTTT. The rearrangement links TRBV2 to TRBJ2-3; D gene unclear. Trimming pared 6 bases from V and 5 bases from J, leaving 12 bases between. Germline V lookup: CDR1 SNHLY, CDR2 FYNNEI. The length of the CDR3 is 13 residues.

The chain uses TRBV11-2 and TRBJ1-2, with a tentative D call TRBD1 (6 bases). This CDR3 spans 15 amino acids. V was trimmed by 3 bases and J by 2 bases, leaving 13 bases between them. CDR1 is SGHAT and CDR2 is FQNNGV in the germline V gene. The DNA for the CDR3 is TGTGCCAGCAGCTTTAACGACAGGCCGAACTATGGCTACACCTTC. Translated, it gives CASSFNDRPNYGYTF.

V gene TRBV5-1 combines with J gene TRBJ1-4, with D tentatively TRBD1 (6 bases). This CDR3 contains 17 residues. The V gene's germline CDR1 is SGHRS and CDR2 YFSETQ. The ends were cut back, 1 base at V and 8 bases at J, with 21 bases in the middle. The CDR3 bases are TGCGCCAGCAGCTTGAGGGGAACGGGGACATTAGAAGAAAAACTGTTTTTT. Amino acids: CASSLRGTGTLEEKLFF.

In its sample, this clone was seen a few times. The rearrangement links TRBV11-2 to TRBJ2-7; TRBD2 matches 13 bases. Germline CDR1 reads SGHAT; CDR2 reads FQNNGV. This CDR3 is built from 15 residues. J was trimmed by 2 bases and V by 5 bases; bases with no gene match: 3. The CDR3 here is CASSPGTSGAYEQYF. CDR3 coding DNA: TGTGCCAGCAGCCCCGGGACTAGCGGGGCCTACGAGCAGTACTTC. Variable domain in full (rest from reference TRBV11-2 and TRBJ2-7): EAGVAQSPRYKIIEKRQSVAFWCNPISGHATLYWYQQILGQGPKLLIQFQNNGVVDDSQLPKDRFSAERLKGVDSTLKIQPAKLEDSAVYLCASSPGTSGAYEQYFGPGTRLTVT.

In its sample, this clone was seen once. V usage is TRBV7-9 and J usage is TRBJ1-2; tentatively, D is TRBD1 (5 bases). The V gene's germline CDR1 is SEHNR and CDR2 FQNEAQ (reference sequence). CDR3 length: 14 amino acids. Trimming took 1 base from V and 2 from J, leaving 8 bases between them. The CDR3 sequence is CASSLGQGNYGYTF. The CDR3 DNA follows: TGTGCCAGCAGCTTAGGGCAGGGAAACTATGGCTACACCTTC.

V and J are TRBV11-2 and TRBJ2-1; weak D call: TRBD2 (7 bases). The CDR3 length is 15 residues. V was clipped by 5 bases and J by 7 bases, with 18 bases between them. Per germline, CDR1 SGHAT and CDR2 FQNNGV. The CDR3 protein is CASSPVGGLGNEQFF. The CDR3 nucleotides read TGTGCCAGCAGCCCGGTGGGGGGGCTCGGGAATGAGCAGTTCTTC.

This chain joins TRBV30 and TRBJ1-5; no firm D call. Germline values: CDR1 GTSNPN, CDR2 SVGIG (reference sequence). This CDR3 has 13 residues. V was clipped by 3 bases and J by 4 bases, with 10 bases between them. CDR3 protein: CAWRRGRNQPQHF. DNA for the CDR3: TGTGCCTGGAGAAGAGGGAGAAATCAGCCCCAGCATTTT.

The chain recombines TRBV29-1 with TRBJ1-2, with D possibly being TRBD1 (5 bases). The CDR3 is made up of 15 amino acids. Germline V gene data show CDR1 as SQVTM and CDR2 as ANQGSEA. Trimming cost V 1 base and J 8 bases, with 20 bases left between them. CDR3 protein: CSVEGYRSGKGGYTF. The CDR3 DNA reads TGCAGCGTTGAAGGTTATAGGTCAGGGAAGGGCGGCTACACCTTC.

The chain combines TRBV2 with TRBJ2-7, with a weak D call TRBD1 (6 bases). The ends were cut back, 3 bases at V and 3 bases at J, with 9 bases in the middle. Germline CDR1 is SNHLY and CDR2 is FYNNEI. The length of the CDR3 is 13 residues. The CDR3 DNA reads as TGTGCCAGCAGTGAGAAGGGGGTCTACGAGCAGTACTTC. It yields the protein CASSEKGVYEQYF.

The chain couples TRBV21-1 to TRBJ2-2; no DNA check was done on the table's D call, TRBD2. TRBV21-1 is a listed pseudogene. The CDR3 consists of 17 residues. The CDR3 reads CASSKVASDCTGGELFF. CDR3 bases: TGTGCCAGCAGCAAAGTTGCCTCGGACTGTACGGGCGGGGAGCTGTTTTTT.

This clone was counted between two and nine times. The chain couples TRBV2 to TRBJ1-3; no clear D. V was trimmed by 3 bases and J by 0 bases, leaving 15 bases between them. The germline V gene encodes CDR1 SNHLY and CDR2 FYNNEI. This CDR3 has 17 amino acids. The CDR3 sequence is CASSDHSSPRSGNTIYF. As DNA, the CDR3 is TGTGCCAGCAGTGACCACAGTTCCCCACGCTCTGGAAACACCATATATTTT.

The chain recombines TRBV21-1 with TRBJ2-7; the table gives TRBD1 as D, unverified against the DNA. TRBV21-1 counts as a pseudogene. The CDR3 spans 16 residues. CDR3 residues: CASSKVVRGLSYEQYF. The CDR3 DNA is TGTGCCAGCAGCAAAGTGGTAAGGGGGCTCTCCTACGAGCAGTACTTC.

This sequence joins TRBV28 and TRBJ1-4; maybe TRBD1 (5 bases). In germline, CDR1 is MDHEN, CDR2 SYDVKM. Trimming took off 10 bases at V and 6 bases at J, with 21 bases between the two ends. The CDR3 sequence is 15 residues long. The CDR3 region has the DNA TGTGCCACCTCGGGTCTAGGAGGGACGTATGAAAAACTGTTTTTT. Its translation: CATSGLGGTYEKLFF.

J is TRBJ2-3 and V is TRBV7-9; TRBD1 is a possible D gene (5 bases). CDR3 length equals 13 residues. V shed 4 bases and J shed 4 bases, with 9 bases lying between them. From germline, CDR1 is SEHNR and CDR2 FQNEAQ (reference sequence). The CDR3 DNA reads TGTGCCAGCAGCTCAAAGGGGCCAGATACGCAGTATTTT. As protein: CASSSKGPDTQYF.

The sample holds many counts of this clone. This rearrangement joins TRBV2 to TRBJ2-7, with TRBD1 matching over 7 bases. The CDR3 spans 14 residues. The germline gives CDR1 SNHLY, CDR2 FYNNEI. V was clipped by 2 bases and J by 7 bases; unmatched bases: 8. CDR3 bases: TGTGCCAGCAGTGAAATGGCGGACAGGTCTGAGCAGTACTTC. It is translated as CASSEMADRSEQYF.

The V call is TRBV5-1, the J call TRBJ2-2, with TRBD2 matching over 7 bases. The trim removed 6 bases at V and 9 bases at J, leaving 5 bases unmatched. Germline-derived CDR1 and CDR2 are SGHRS and YFSETQ. The CDR3 covers 12 residues. The CDR3 region has the DNA TGCGCCAGCATAGGCGGGACTAGGGAGCTGTTTTTT. Translating it yields CASIGGTRELFF.

In regard to this clone: Other nucleotide sequences from this sample produce the same CDR3. The CDR3 reads CASSLGQGGYEQYF. CDR3 bases: TGCGCCAGCAGCTTGGGCCAGGGGGGATACGAGCAGTACTTC. V usage is TRBV5-1 and J usage is TRBJ2-7, with a tentative D call TRBD1 (7 bases). Germline-derived CDR1 and CDR2 are SGHRS and YFSETQ. V lost 0 bases to trimming and J lost 4 bases, with 11 bases between them. The CDR3 extends over 14 amino acids.

This sequence joins TRBV18 and TRBJ1-5, with TRBD1 matching 7 bases. Per the germline V gene, CDR1 is KGHSH and CDR2 is LQKENI. The ends lost 4 bases at V and 6 bases at J; junction bases unmatched: 6. The CDR3 has 14 amino acids. CDR3 nucleotide sequence: TGTGCCAGCTCACAAGGGGGCTCAGGTCAGCCCCAGCATTTT. Translating gives CASSQGGSGQPQHF.

The chain recombines TRBV5-4 with TRBJ2-6; 10 bases line up with TRBD1. Germline CDR1 and CDR2: SGHNT and YYREEE (reference sequence). This CDR3 region has 17 residues. V lost 4 bases and J lost 0; bases outside the gene matches: 4. CDR3 residues: CASSVGTGVSGANVLTF. The CDR3 region has the DNA TGTGCCAGCAGCGTGGGGACAGGGGTCTCTGGGGCCAACGTCCTGACTTTC. The whole variable domain, remainder taken from reference TRBV5-4 and TRBJ2-6, is ETGVTQSPTHLIKTRGQQVTLRCSSQSGHNTVSWYQQALGQGPQFIFQYYREEENGRGNFPPRFSGLQFPNYSSELNVNALELDDSALYLCASSVGTGVSGANVLTFGAGSRLTVL.

This chain links TRBV2 with TRBJ1-4; no clear D. Looked up from germline, CDR1 is SNHLY and CDR2 is FYNNEI. Trimming stripped 6 bases from V and 8 bases from J, with 16 bases between. CDR3 size: 14 residues. This CDR3 reads CASREGAVLEKLFF. The DNA for the CDR3 is TGTGCCAGCAGGGAGGGTGCGGTATTGGAAAAACTGTTTTTT.